The next 8 T cell receptor beta chains were all read from a single sample in a study of T cells in women clearing cervical HPV infection (dated by TCRdb to the late 2010s). The method was the immunoSEQ multiplex PCR assay. This is the immuneACCESS table as TCRdb keeps it, with only in-frame sequences that have V and J called. A part of the clones is gone; compared with another copy, unresolved V genes explain less than half, and the rest is unexplained. The sample table on file contains about 40,000 clones. The ten largest clones capture about 5.8% of the sample. The sample consisted of blood buffy coat. The receptors shown here come from a woman between 18 and 69 years old with a cervical HPV16 infection that either progressed to CIN3+ or cleared (not recorded which).

The CDR3 here is CASSVAGLATDTQYF. The part of the CDR3 DNA that was read is TGTGCCAGCAGCGTAGCGGGACTAGCAACAGATACG. J is TRBJ2-3 and V is TRBV9; TRBD2 agrees at 9 bases. The read gets to within 3 residues of the CDR3 end, and the germline J gene fills in the rest. The ends lost 0 bases at V and 3 bases at J; junction bases unmatched: 2. This CDR3 has 15 amino acids. The germline CDR1 and CDR2 sequences are SGDLS and YYNGEE.

On this clone: With the read ending 3 residues before the CDR3 end, the germline J gene is used to fill in that end. This chain links TRBV20-1 with TRBJ1-2; the D is unclear. The CDR3 spans 12 residues. The germline V and J ends were trimmed by 2 bases and 4 bases, with 8 bases remaining between them. CDR1 is DFQATT and CDR2 is SNEGSKA in the germline V gene (reference sequence). Incomplete CDR3 DNA: TGCAGTGCTAGAAGGGTCAGCTATGGC. Translating gives CSARRVSYG. The CDR3 as a whole reads CSARRVSYGYTF.

In regard to this clone: From the germline J gene comes the end of the CDR3, since the read stops 3 residues before it. The rearrangement uses TRBV28 and TRBJ2-7; D might be TRBD1 (5 bases). The CDR3 spans 12 residues. V was cut by 6 bases and J by 4 bases, with 10 bases left in between. CDR1 and CDR2 (germline): MDHEN, SYDVKM. CDR3 DNA (partial): TGTGCCAGCAGAAAGGGGTCGTACGAG. This translates into CASRKGSYE. In full, the CDR3 is CASRKGSYEQYF.

Concerning this clone itself: The read comes to an end 3 residues before the CDR3 does, leaving the germline J gene to fill in the end. The genes are TRBV6-2 or TRBV6-3 and TRBJ1-6; unclear D gene. The CDR3 extends over 13 amino acids. V lost 4 bases and J lost 6, with 7 bases in between. From germline, CDR1 is MNHEY and CDR2 SVGEGT. The CDR3: CASSSGLNSPLHF. The covered CDR3 bases are TGTGCCAGCAGTTCCGGACTTAATTCACCC.

In regard to this clone: The read falls 3 residues short of the CDR3 end, and the missing part is taken from the germline J gene. J is TRBJ2-7 and V is TRBV11-2; no definite D call. The V gene lost 5 bases and the J gene lost 0 bases, with 11 bases spanning the gap. From germline, CDR1 is SGHAT and CDR2 FQNNGV. The CDR3 runs to 14 residues. CDR3 residues: CASSPSGGSYEQYF. The CDR3 bases that were read are TGTGCCAGCAGCCCGTCTGGCGGCTCCTACGAG.

On this clone: The CDR3 end lies 3 residues beyond the end of the read and is filled in from the germline J gene. This chain connects TRBV4-1 to TRBJ1-5; D may be TRBD1 (6 bases). Trimming left V 2 bases short and J 6 bases short, with 14 bases between. This CDR3 has 15 residues. From germline, CDR1 is MGHRA and CDR2 YSYEKL. The part of the CDR3 DNA that was read is TGCGCCAGCAGCCAAATGTACAGGGCGGGTCAGCCC. Its translation is CASSQMYRAGQP. The full CDR3 reads CASSQMYRAGQPQHF.

Concerning this clone: The read gets to within 3 residues of the CDR3 end, and the germline J gene fills in the rest. The chain links TRBV5-1 to TRBJ2-3; weak D call: TRBD2 (6 bases). Trimming took off 4 bases at V and 0 bases at J, with 15 bases between the two ends. Germline CDR1 SGHRS, CDR2 YFSETQ. CDR3 length equals 16 residues. The covered CDR3 bases are TGCGCCAGCAGCACTGGCACGCTAGCGAGCACAGATACG. Translation: CASSTGTLASTDT. The entire CDR3 protein reads CASSTGTLASTDTQYF. Full variable domain (remainder filled in from reference TRBV5-1 and TRBJ2-3): KAGVTQTPRYLIKTRGQQVTLSCSPISGHRSVSWYQQTPGQGLQFLFEYFSETQRNKGNFPGRFSGRQFSNSRSEMNVSTLELGDSALYLCASSTGTLASTDTQYFGPGTRLTVL.

Remarks on this clone: The CDR3 end lies 3 residues beyond the end of the read and is filled in from the germline J gene. The chain recombines TRBV19 with TRBJ2-1, with D possibly TRBD1 on 6 matching bases. Trimming stripped 5 bases from V and 0 bases from J, with 17 bases between. The germline V gene encodes CDR1 LNHDA and CDR2 SQIVND (reference sequence). The CDR3 length is 17 residues. CDR3 sequence reads: CASSFQGGDSSYNEQFF. The DNA read from the CDR3 is TGTGCCAGTAGTTTTCAAGGGGGAGACAGCTCCTACAATGAG.